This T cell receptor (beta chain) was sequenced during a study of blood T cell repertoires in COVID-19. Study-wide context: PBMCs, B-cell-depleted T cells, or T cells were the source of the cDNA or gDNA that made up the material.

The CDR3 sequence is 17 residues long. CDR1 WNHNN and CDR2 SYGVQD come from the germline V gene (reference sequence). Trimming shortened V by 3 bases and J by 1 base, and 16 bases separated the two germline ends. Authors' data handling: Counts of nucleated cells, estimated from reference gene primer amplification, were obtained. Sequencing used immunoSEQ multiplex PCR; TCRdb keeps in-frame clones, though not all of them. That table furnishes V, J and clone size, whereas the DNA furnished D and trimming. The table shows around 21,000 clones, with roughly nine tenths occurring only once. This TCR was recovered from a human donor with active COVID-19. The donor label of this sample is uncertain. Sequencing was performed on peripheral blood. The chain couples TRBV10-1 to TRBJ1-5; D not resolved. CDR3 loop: CASSDLKEGESNQPQHF. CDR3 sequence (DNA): TGCGCCAGCAGTGACCTAAAGGAGGGTGAGAGCAATCAGCCCCAGCATTTT.